This TCR beta chain emerged from a study of human T cells and chemical hapten exposure. Study-wide results and limits: With DPC sensitization, TCRs exceeding 1 in 1000 frequency showed no change.

Time point of the sample: pre-sensitization, week 0. Treatment meaning: therapeutic diphenylcyclopropenone sensitization with weekly scalp DPC. Researchers extracted total RNA from unfractionated whole blood. Individual cDNA molecules in this library carried unique molecular identifiers. Each CDR3 protein is one row after TCRdb ran MiXCR on the RACE reads. This table has 350,000 to 400,000 distinct CDR3 sequences, approximately 5% appearing once. The CDR3 sequence is 14 residues long. The germline gives CDR1 DFQATT, CDR2 SNEGSKA (reference sequence). J was trimmed by 9 bases and V by 5 bases; bases with no gene match: 10. In regard to this clonotype: Its specificity is not known.

The material sequenced was whole blood, taken in connection with sensitization to the hapten diphenylcyclopropenone (DPC). The chain is built from TRBV20-1 and TRBJ2-1; 10 bases agree with TRBD2. The receptor was derived from a woman between 45 and 60 years old with alopecia areata. Some clones in this sample may be carry-over from other donors' samples. This CDR3 is CSAPLAGGLSEQFF. The CDR3 DNA reads TGCAGTGCTCCCTTAGCGGGAGGACTAAGTGAGCAGTTCTTC.